This TCR beta chain appears in the sequencing data of a study of graft-versus-host responses after intestinal transplantation. On the study more broadly: Recipients had multivisceral, liver-intestinal, or isolated intestinal transplants.

Points on this clone: Its cognate antigen is unknown.

Study outcomes and limitations: Early after transplant, HvG clones declined as circulating GvH clones peaked. Present in recipient marrow, GvH clones included some that appeared first in ileum or blood. The presence of high graft-versus-host to host-versus-graft clonal ratios in allografts characterized patients with graft-donor T cell macrochimerism.

The trim removed 1 base at V and 5 bases at J, leaving 7 bases unmatched. This CDR3 comprises 15 residues. CDR1 and CDR2 (germline): MNHEY, SMNVEV (reference sequence). The repertoire was sequenced with immunoSEQ multiplex PCR; TCRdb's copy has only in-frame clones and lacks some. The sample contains under 100,000 clones, roughly 90% of which appear only once. V is TRBV27 and J is TRBJ1-1; TRBD1 matches at 7 bases. This receptor was obtained from a human donor who was the organ donor for an intestinal transplant. The sample consisted of unstimulated CD8+ T cells sorted from spleen or lymph node cells, taken before transplant. This chain's CDR3 is CASSLWAGGRTEAFF. The CDR3 DNA follows: TGTGCCAGCAGTTTATGGGCAGGGGGACGTACTGAAGCTTTCTTT.